The 4 T cell receptor beta chains presented below share a single source sample, sequenced in a study of shared T cell receptors in the human thymus. Clones were sequenced by immunoSEQ multiplex PCR, and TCRdb holds only the in-frame ones, with some missing. This table holds hundreds of thousands of clones, approximately 88% found once. This sample also belongs to another study, concerning human thymus T cells.

The specimen was thymocytes. The receptor set was obtained from a boy under three years old with a congenital heart defect.

The CDR3 nucleotides are TGCGCCAGCAGCCTAGCAGGGGGTTATGGCTACACCTTC. It specifies CASSLAGGYGYTF. The J gene is TRBJ1-2, the V gene TRBV4-3; TRBD1 matches 7 bases. The CDR3 spans 13 residues. Germline values: CDR1 LGHNA, CDR2 YSLEER. V dropped 4 bases and J dropped 5; count of bases not matched to a gene: 4.

The CDR3 coding sequence is TGTGCCAGCAGCTTGTGGAGCGGGAGCGGGCATGAGCAGTTCTTC. As protein: CASSLWSGSGHEQFF. V usage is TRBV5-6 and J usage is TRBJ2-1; 8 bases fit TRBD2. The V and J ends lost 1 base and 8 bases, in that order; junction bases with no gene match: 8. CDR1 is SGHDT and CDR2 is YYEEEE in the germline V gene. CDR3 size: 15 residues.

This chain connects TRBV4-3 to TRBJ2-1, with 10 bases matching TRBD2. The germline V gene has CDR1 LGHNA and CDR2 YSLEER. This CDR3 comprises 18 residues. V gave up 0 bases and J gave up 3 bases; unmatched junction bases: 8. For the CDR3, the DNA is TGCGCCAGCAGCCAAGATGGGAGCGGGAGGGGTTTCTACAATGAGCAGTTCTTC. Translation: CASSQDGSGRGFYNEQFF.

The chain recombines TRBV4-1 with TRBJ2-1, with TRBD2 identical over 13 bases. V gave up 3 bases and J gave up 7 bases; unmatched junction bases: 6. CDR3 length: 16 residues. Germline V gene sequence: CDR1 MGHRA, CDR2 YSYEKL. CDR3 sequence (DNA): TGCGCCAGCAGCCACCTACTAGCGGGAGGGGGTAATGAGCAGTTCTTC. This gives the protein CASSHLLAGGGNEQFF.